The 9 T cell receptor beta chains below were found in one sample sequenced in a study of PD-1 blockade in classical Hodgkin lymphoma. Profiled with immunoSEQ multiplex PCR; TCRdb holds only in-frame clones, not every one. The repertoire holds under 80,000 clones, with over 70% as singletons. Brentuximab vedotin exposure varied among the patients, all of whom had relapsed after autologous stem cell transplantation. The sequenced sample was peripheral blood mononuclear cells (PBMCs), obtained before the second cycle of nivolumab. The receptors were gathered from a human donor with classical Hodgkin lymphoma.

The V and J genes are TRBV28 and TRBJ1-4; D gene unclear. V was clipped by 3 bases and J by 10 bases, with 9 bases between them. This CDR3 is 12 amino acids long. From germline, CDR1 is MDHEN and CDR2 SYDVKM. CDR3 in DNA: TGTGCCAGCAGTTTTCGGGGTGGAAAACTGTTTTTT. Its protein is CASSFRGGKLFF.

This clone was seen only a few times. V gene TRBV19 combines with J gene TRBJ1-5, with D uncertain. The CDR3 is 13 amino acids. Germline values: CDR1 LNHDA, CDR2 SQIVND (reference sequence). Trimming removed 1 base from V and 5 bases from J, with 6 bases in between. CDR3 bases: TGTGCCAGTAGTATAGTACCCGATCAGCCCCAGCATTTT. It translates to CASSIVPDQPQHF.

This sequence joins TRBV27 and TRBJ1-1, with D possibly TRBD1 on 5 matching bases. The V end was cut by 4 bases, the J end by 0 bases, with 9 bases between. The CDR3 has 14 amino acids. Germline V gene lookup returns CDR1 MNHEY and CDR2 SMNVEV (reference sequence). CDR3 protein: CASSSRGLNTEAFF. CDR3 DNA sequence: TGTGCCAGCAGTTCGAGGGGCCTGAACACTGAAGCTTTCTTT.

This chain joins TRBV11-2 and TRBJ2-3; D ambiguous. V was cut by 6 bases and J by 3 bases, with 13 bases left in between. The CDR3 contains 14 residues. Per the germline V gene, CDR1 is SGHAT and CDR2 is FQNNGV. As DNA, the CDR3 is TGTGCCAGCAGGATAGGGATTTCGACAGATACGCAGTATTTT. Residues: CASRIGISTDTQYF.

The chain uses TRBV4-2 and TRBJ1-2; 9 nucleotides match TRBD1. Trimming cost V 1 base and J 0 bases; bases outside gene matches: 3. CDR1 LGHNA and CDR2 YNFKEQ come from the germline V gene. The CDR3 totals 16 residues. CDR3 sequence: CASSQGTGASNYGYTF. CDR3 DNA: TGTGCCAGCAGCCAAGGGACAGGGGCGTCTAACTATGGCTACACCTTC.

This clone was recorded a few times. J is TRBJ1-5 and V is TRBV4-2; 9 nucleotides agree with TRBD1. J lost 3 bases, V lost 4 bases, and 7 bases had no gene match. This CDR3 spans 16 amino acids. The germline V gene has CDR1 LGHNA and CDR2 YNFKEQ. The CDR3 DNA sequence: TGTGCCAGCAGCCCCGGGACAGGGCCCTTCAATCAGCCCCAGCATTTT. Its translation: CASSPGTGPFNQPQHF.

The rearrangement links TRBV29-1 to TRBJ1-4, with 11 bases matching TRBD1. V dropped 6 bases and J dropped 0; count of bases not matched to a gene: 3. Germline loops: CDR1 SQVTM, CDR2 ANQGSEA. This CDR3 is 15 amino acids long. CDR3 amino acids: CSVRTGGATNEKLFF. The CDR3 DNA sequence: TGCAGCGTCCGGACAGGGGGCGCAACTAATGAAAAACTGTTTTTT.

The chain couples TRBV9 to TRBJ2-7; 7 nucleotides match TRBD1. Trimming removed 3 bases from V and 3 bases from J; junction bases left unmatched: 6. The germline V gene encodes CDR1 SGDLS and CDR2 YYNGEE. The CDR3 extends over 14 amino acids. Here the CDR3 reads CASSEGAGVYEQYF. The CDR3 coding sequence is TGTGCCAGCAGCGAGGGGGCAGGGGTCTACGAGCAGTACTTC.

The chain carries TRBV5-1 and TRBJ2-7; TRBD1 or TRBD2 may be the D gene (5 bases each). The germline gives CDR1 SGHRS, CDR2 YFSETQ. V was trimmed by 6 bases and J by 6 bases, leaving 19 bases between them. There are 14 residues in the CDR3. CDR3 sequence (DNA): TGCGCCAGCACCCTTGGGGGACCAACCCTCGAGCAGTACTTC. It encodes CASTLGGPTLEQYF.